The source of this T cell receptor (beta chain) is a study of blood T cell repertoires in COVID-19. On the study more broadly: Whether acute or convalescent, the COVID-19 samples came from the United States, Italy and Spain.

Between the trimmed V and J ends, which lost 6 bases and 2 bases, there was a span of 17 bases. Germline CDR1 is MNHEY and CDR2 is SMNVEV (reference sequence). This CDR3 comprises 15 residues. Authors' processing steps: Amplifying reference gene primers gave estimates of nucleated cell counts. Measured with immunoSEQ multiplex PCR; TCRdb has only the in-frame clones, and not every one. V, J and clone size reflect that table, while D and trimming were determined from the DNA. The sample carries approximately 91,000 clones, 75% to 90% recorded once. The sequenced material came from peripheral blood. This rearrangement joins TRBV27 to TRBJ2-7; the D gene is possibly TRBD1 (6 bases). This TCR came from a human donor in a cohort sampled during active COVID-19. The CDR3 is CASSREGHGTYEQYF. In DNA, the CDR3 is TGTGCCAGCAGCCGCGAGGGACACGGCACCTACGAGCAGTACTTC.